This entry lists 32 T cell receptor beta chains sequenced from one sample in a study of regulatory T cells in long-lasting Graves disease. Arm-PCR with iRepertoire HTBI primers amplified the CDR3 regions for these TCR beta libraries. Using its own MiXCR run on the multiplex PCR reads, TCRdb lists one record per CDR3 protein. In the table there are roughly 450,000 distinct CDR3 sequences, about a fifth of which are singletons. Time point of the sample: persistent/refractory GD, antithyroid drugs over 5 years with positive TRAb. With RNA extracted from PBMCs as input, the TCR library was made. The material was peripheral blood mononuclear cells (PBMCs), obtained when the disease was refractory, from a patient treated with antithyroid drugs. The receptor source for this set is a female donor with Graves disease.

Many counts were recorded for this clonotype. The V and J genes are TRBV6-1 and TRBJ2-7; possibly TRBD1 or TRBD2 for D (5 bases each). From germline, CDR1 is MNHNS and CDR2 SASEGT. Trimming took off 4 bases at V and 6 bases at J, with 13 bases between the two ends. This CDR3 spans 13 amino acids. CDR3 region: CASSGDPWREQYF. CDR3 in DNA: TGTGCCAGCAGTGGGGACCCCTGGCGCGAGCAGTACTTC.

A remark on this clonotype: A much larger clone sits a single nucleotide away, making a read error possible. The genes are TRBV7-2 and TRBJ2-4; D remains unclear. This CDR3 region has 15 residues. Trimming took 1 base from V and 0 from J, leaving 7 bases between them. The V gene's germline CDR1 is SGHTA and CDR2 FQGNSA. The CDR3 spells CASSLDRIAKNIQYF. The CDR3 nucleotides are TGTGCCAGCAGCTTAGATCGGATAGCCAAAAACATTCAGTACTTC.

This sequence joins TRBV9 and TRBJ1-1; the match to TRBD1 covers 9 bases. This CDR3 has 16 amino acids. CDR1 SGDLS and CDR2 YYNGEE come from the germline V gene. Trimming took 3 bases from V and 1 from J; bases not matched to a gene: 7. As DNA, the CDR3 is TGTGCCAGCAGCGACCCCGAGGGACAGGGGAACACTGAAGCTTTCTTT. Encoded protein: CASSDPEGQGNTEAFF.

V and J are TRBV27 and TRBJ2-7, with D possibly TRBD1 on 5 matching bases. V dropped 8 bases and J dropped 5 bases, with 16 bases sitting between them. The CDR3 is 13 residues long. CDR1 and CDR2 from the germline V gene are MNHEY and SMNVEV (reference sequence). In nucleotides, the CDR3 is TGTGCCAGCGGAATGACAGAATCCAACGAGCAGTACTTC. It encodes CASGMTESNEQYF.

This chain links TRBV27 with TRBJ2-3, with D unresolved. Trimming removed 1 base at V and 2 bases at J, with 7 bases between. Germline lookup yields CDR1 MNHEY and CDR2 SMNVEV (reference sequence). The CDR3 is made up of 14 amino acids. CDR3: CASSLFRNTDTQYF. CDR3 nucleotide sequence: TGTGCCAGCAGTTTATTCAGGAACACAGATACGCAGTATTTT.

The rearrangement uses TRBV15 and TRBJ2-2, with D possibly TRBD1 on 6 matching bases. The CDR3 covers 15 residues. Germline V gene sequence: CDR1 LNHNV, CDR2 YYDKDF (reference sequence). V lost 0 bases and J 5 bases, leaving 10 bases between the germline ends. The CDR3 DNA is TGTGCCACCAGCAGAGATGTACAGGGAACCGGGGAGCTGTTTTTT. Translating gives CATSRDVQGTGELFF.

At least ten counts were recorded for this clonotype. The gene calls are TRBV12-3 or TRBV12-4 and TRBJ2-6, with TRBD2 matching over 12 bases. Trimming removed 6 bases from V and 4 bases from J; junction bases left unmatched: 10. The CDR3 length is 18 residues. The CDR3 DNA follows: TGTGCCAGCAGCCGCCGACTAGCGGGAGTGTCCGGGGCCAACGTCCTGACTTTC. This codes for CASSRRLAGVSGANVLTF.

The chain links TRBV7-2 to TRBJ2-1; D is undetermined. The V and J ends lost 7 bases and 4 bases respectively, with 8 bases between them. This CDR3 comprises 12 residues. Germline lookup yields CDR1 SGHTA and CDR2 FQGNSA. The CDR3 sequence is CASTPQYNEQFF. In DNA form, the CDR3 reads TGTGCCAGCACTCCGCAATACAATGAGCAGTTCTTC.

The gene calls are TRBV6-1 and TRBJ2-7, with D maybe TRBD1 (6 bases). In germline, CDR1 is MNHNS, CDR2 SASEGT. V was trimmed by 10 bases and J by 9 bases, leaving 22 bases between them. The CDR3 runs 13 residues. This chain's CDR3 is CATLGGILVGQYF. The CDR3 DNA reads as TGTGCCACCCTAGGGGGAATTCTCGTTGGGCAGTACTTC.

The table lists this clonotype with a few counts. The chain links TRBV4-3 to TRBJ1-4; D possibly corresponds to TRBD1 (5 bases). Trimming took off 5 bases at V and 2 bases at J, with 12 bases between the two ends. CDR3 length: 15 amino acids. Per the germline V gene, CDR1 is LGHNA and CDR2 is YSLEER. The CDR3, as DNA: TGCGCCAGCAGCACTTGGGACGGCACTAATGAAAAACTGTTTTTT. Protein product: CASSTWDGTNEKLFF.

The V and J genes are TRBV5-1 and TRBJ2-2; possibly TRBD2 for D (5 bases). V was shortened by 4 bases and J by 7 bases, with 11 bases between the two germline ends. Germline CDR1 reads SGHRS; CDR2 reads YFSETQ. The CDR3 contains 13 residues. The DNA for the CDR3 is TGCGCCAGCAGCATAACGGCGGGCGGGGAGCTGTTTTTT. Translating gives CASSITAGGELFF.

The chain carries TRBV20-1 and TRBJ1-1; D is undetermined. The CDR3 spans 13 residues. CDR1 is DFQATT, CDR2 SNEGSKA, per germline (reference sequence). V dropped 0 bases and J dropped 1 base, with 6 bases sitting between them. The CDR3 DNA is TGCAGTGCTAGAGAGAGGCCGAACACTGAAGCTTTCTTT. Amino acids: CSARERPNTEAFF.

This chain joins TRBV5-1 and TRBJ2-7; 9 nucleotides align to TRBD1. J gave up 7 bases and V 0 bases, and 8 bases lay outside the gene matches. The length of the CDR3 is 15 residues. CDR1 is SGHRS and CDR2 is YFSETQ in the germline V gene. The CDR3 DNA is TGCGCCAGCAGCTTGGATCAGCCTGGGACAGGGGAGCAGTACTTC. Translated, it gives CASSLDQPGTGEQYF.

CDR3 in DNA: TGTGCCAGCAGCTTACGGACAGGGGGATTGGTAGATACGCAGTATTTT. This encodes CASSLRTGGLVDTQYF. The rearrangement joins TRBV7-3 to TRBJ2-3; 10 bases align to TRBD1. CDR1 and CDR2 from the germline V gene are SGHTA and FQGTGA. J gave up 5 bases and V 2 bases, and 7 bases lay outside the gene matches. CDR3 length: 16 residues.

This clonotype has more than one count but fewer than ten. The rearrangement uses TRBV7-2 and TRBJ1-2; D remains ambiguous. This CDR3 is built from 12 residues. Germline V CDR1 and CDR2: SGHTA, FQGNSA. V dropped 1 base and J dropped 10 bases, with 10 bases sitting between them. This CDR3 is CASSLVYGSYTF. In DNA form, the CDR3 reads TGTGCCAGCAGCTTAGTATACGGGTCCTACACCTTC.

The rearrangement joins TRBV7-6 to TRBJ2-7; no definite D call. Trimming left V 5 bases short and J 5 bases short, with 10 bases between. CDR1 is SGHVS and CDR2 is FNYEAQ in the germline V gene. The CDR3 spans 12 residues. The CDR3 nucleotides are TGTGCCAGCAGCCCCGTTGGAGACGAGCAGTACTTC. It specifies CASSPVGDEQYF.

This clonotype has a handful of counts. The chain combines TRBV9 with TRBJ2-5; 7 bases agree with TRBD1. V was pared by 0 bases and J by 1 base, with 3 bases of the junction left unmatched. The CDR3 extends over 15 amino acids. Germline assignment: CDR1 SGDLS and CDR2 YYNGEE. DNA of the CDR3: TGTGCCAGCAGCGTAGGGACAGGAGGCCAAGAGACCCAGTACTTC. This sequence encodes CASSVGTGGQETQYF.

This clonotype has a handful of counts. CDR3 loop: CIRIEQYF. The CDR3 DNA follows: TGCATCCGTATCGAGCAGTACTTC. The chain has TRBV29-1 and TRBJ2-7; D gene unclear. Germline CDR1 reads SQVTM; CDR2 reads ANQGSEA. The CDR3 covers 8 residues.

This clonotype turned up a few times. This chain connects TRBV6-1 to TRBJ1-1, with TRBD1 matching over 9 bases. The CDR3 runs 15 residues. Germline CDR1 is MNHNS and CDR2 is SASEGT. The J segment lost 4 bases and the V segment lost 4 bases, leaving 7 bases of the junction unmatched. CDR3 nucleotide sequence: TGTGCCAGCAGTGGGAGACAGGGGGTTTCCACTGAAGCTTTCTTT. As protein: CASSGRQGVSTEAFF.

This clonotype was seen at least ten times. V and J are TRBV7-2 and TRBJ2-7; 7 bases align to TRBD1. The CDR3 totals 15 residues. The junction had 12 bases not matched to a gene; V was cut back by 5 bases and J by 5 bases. The germline gives CDR1 SGHTA, CDR2 FQGNSA. CDR3 region: CASSLTGTAPNEQYF. DNA of the CDR3: TGTGCCAGCAGCCTCACCGGGACAGCACCTAACGAGCAGTACTTC.

This clonotype was detected a few times. The rearrangement joins TRBV11-2 to TRBJ2-7, with 10 bases lining up with TRBD2. Germline V gene sequence: CDR1 SGHAT, CDR2 FQNNGV. The CDR3 sequence is 15 residues long. With V trimmed by 3 bases and J by 3 bases, 5 bases remained unmatched. CDR3 amino acids: CASSFRSSGSYEQYF. In nucleotides, the CDR3 is TGTGCCAGCAGCTTTAGGTCTAGCGGGAGCTACGAGCAGTACTTC.

In this sample, this clonotype turned up many times. V gene TRBV27 combines with J gene TRBJ1-4; D is perhaps TRBD1 (6 bases). In germline, CDR1 is MNHEY, CDR2 SMNVEV (reference sequence). This CDR3 has 14 residues. The ends were cut back, 4 bases at V and 7 bases at J, with 13 bases in the middle. CDR3 amino acids: CASSSWGPGEKLFF. The CDR3 DNA sequence: TGTGCCAGCAGTTCCTGGGGGCCTGGTGAAAAACTGTTTTTT.

This clonotype was seen more than once but under ten times. V is TRBV5-1 and J is TRBJ2-3; 12 bases fit TRBD1. V lost 4 bases and J lost 6; bases outside the gene matches: 9. Germline V gene sequence: CDR1 SGHRS, CDR2 YFSETQ. The CDR3 totals 16 residues. For the CDR3, the DNA is TGCGCCAGCAGCCCGGGGACAGGGGGCGCTAGGGATACGCAGTATTTT. Residues: CASSPGTGGARDTQYF. Full variable domain (rest looked up from reference TRBV5-1 and TRBJ2-3): KAGVTQTPRYLIKTRGQQVTLSCSPISGHRSVSWYQQTPGQGLQFLFEYFSETQRNKGNFPGRFSGRQFSNSRSEMNVSTLELGDSALYLCASSPGTGGARDTQYFGPGTRLTVL.

This clonotype came up many times. The genes are TRBV7-3 and TRBJ2-5; TRBD2 aligns across 8 bases. The germline V gene has CDR1 SGHTA and CDR2 FQGTGA. The CDR3 is made up of 16 amino acids. With V trimmed by 5 bases and J by 1 base, 9 bases remained unmatched. This CDR3 reads CASSLRLLAGQETQYF. In DNA form, the CDR3 reads TGTGCCAGCAGCCTAAGGCTGCTAGCGGGCCAAGAGACCCAGTACTTC. Complete variable domain (other parts from reference TRBV7-3 and TRBJ2-5): GAGVSQTPSNKVTEKGKYVELRCDPISGHTALYWYRQSLGQGPEFLIYFQGTGAADDSGLPNDRFFAVRPEGSVSTLKIQRTERGDSAVYLCASSLRLLAGQETQYFGPGTRLLVL.

This clonotype has a count of ten or more. The rearrangement uses TRBV13 and TRBJ1-1; the match to TRBD1 covers 12 bases. From germline, CDR1 is PRHDT and CDR2 FYEKMQ (reference sequence). This CDR3 comprises 14 residues. The ends lost 5 bases at V and 6 bases at J; junction bases unmatched: 4. Written as DNA, the CDR3 is TGTGCCAGCAGCCGGGACAGGGGGCTTTCTGAAGCTTTCTTT. This sequence encodes CASSRDRGLSEAFF.

The chain carries TRBV7-9 and TRBJ1-6; 8 bases are shared with TRBD1. There are 15 residues in the CDR3. CDR1 and CDR2 (germline): SEHNR, FQNEAQ (reference sequence). The V and J ends lost 5 bases and 10 bases, in that order; junction bases with no gene match: 10. CDR3 bases: TGTGCCAGCAGCCCCCCGGGACAGGTTGTATCACCCCTCCACTTT. It encodes CASSPPGQVVSPLHF.

This clonotype was detected only a few times. This chain connects TRBV6-1 to TRBJ2-7; D gene ambiguous. CDR3 length equals 12 residues. Deletions cut 3 bases from V and 3 bases from J, with 6 bases between. Germline assignment: CDR1 MNHNS and CDR2 SASEGT. DNA of the CDR3: TGTGCCAGCAGTGATCGGCTCTACGAGCAGTACTTC. The encoded protein is CASSDRLYEQYF.

This clonotype was counted at least ten times. This CDR3 is CASSPLRGGETQYF. The CDR3 DNA sequence: TGTGCCAGCAGCCCCCTTAGGGGTGGGGAGACCCAGTACTTC. The gene calls are TRBV7-8 and TRBJ2-5; the D gene is possibly TRBD1 (5 bases). In germline, CDR1 is SGHVS, CDR2 FQNEAQ. The CDR3 covers 14 residues. Trimming took off 5 bases at V and 5 bases at J, with 15 bases between the two ends. The entire variable domain, with the rest obtained from reference TRBV7-8 and TRBJ2-5, is as follows: GAGVSQSPRYKVAKRGQDVALRCDPISGHVSLFWYQQALGQGPEFLTYFQNEAQLDKSGLPSDRFFAERPEGSVSTLKIQRTQQEDSAVYLCASSPLRGGETQYFGPGTRLLVL.

This clonotype came up many times. DNA of the CDR3: TGTGCCAGCAGCTTAGATACAGGGAGGCGTCAGCCCCAGCATTTT. This translates into CASSLDTGRRQPQHF. V usage is TRBV11-3 and J usage is TRBJ1-5, with D possibly TRBD1 on 6 matching bases. CDR3 length: 15 residues. Between the trimmed V and J ends, which lost 0 bases and 6 bases, there was a span of 12 bases. Germline CDR1 SGHNT, CDR2 YENEEA.

The chain couples TRBV15 to TRBJ1-6, with 8 nucleotides matching TRBD1. The junction had 3 bases not matched to a gene; V was cut back by 3 bases and J by 8 bases. Germline values: CDR1 LNHNV, CDR2 YYDKDF (reference sequence). The CDR3 sequence is 14 residues long. For the CDR3, the DNA is TGTGCCACCAGCAGGGACAGGGATTATTCACCCCTCCACTTT. Its translation: CATSRDRDYSPLHF.

This clonotype showed up many times. The chain uses TRBV28 and TRBJ2-5; D assignment may be TRBD1 or TRBD2 (5 bases each). V was shortened by 2 bases and J by 4 bases, with 11 bases between the two germline ends. The CDR3 is 14 amino acids. Germline values: CDR1 MDHEN, CDR2 SYDVKM. The CDR3 nucleotides are TGTGCCAGCAGTTTACCCGGGACCCGAGAGACCCAGTACTTC. Encoded protein: CASSLPGTRETQYF.

This clonotype has more than one count but fewer than ten. The genes are TRBV6-1 and TRBJ1-1; 7 positions match TRBD1. Germline CDR1 is MNHNS and CDR2 is SASEGT. V trimming: 6 bases; J trimming: 4 bases; junction bases outside the gene matches: 8. The CDR3 totals 14 residues. The CDR3 DNA reads TGTGCCAGCAGCTTCCGGGACAGAATCACTGAAGCTTTCTTT. Amino acid sequence: CASSFRDRITEAFF.